This TCR beta chain appears in the sequencing data of a study of blood T cell repertoires in COVID-19. Study information: Sample material is recorded as cDNA or gDNA derived from T cells, B-cell-depleted T cells, or PBMCs.

Looked up from germline, CDR1 is DFQATT and CDR2 is SNEGSKA (reference sequence). The CDR3 is 11 residues long. Trimming took 3 bases from V and 7 from J, leaving 9 bases between them. Per the study methods: Amplification of reference gene primers provided the estimated nucleated cell counts. Measured with immunoSEQ multiplex PCR; TCRdb has only the in-frame clones, and not every one. That table supplies the V and J calls and clone size; D and trimming were determined from the DNA. The sample holds approximately 73,000 clones; approximately 80% are singletons and the top ten take 0.65% to 0.9%. This chain connects TRBV20-1 to TRBJ1-1; no clear D. The sequence derives from a woman in her seventies with acute or convalescent COVID-19. Material: peripheral blood. CDR3 nucleotide sequence: TGCAGTGCTAGTATAGTGAGTGAAGCTTTCTTT. This translates into CSASIVSEAFF.